This is a list of T cell receptor beta chains from one sample in a study of cytomegalovirus exposure and HLA in healthy donors. The protocol was immunoSEQ multiplex PCR, while the TCRdb copy is restricted to in-frame clones and leaves out a portion. The repertoire holds some 200,000 clones, with about two thirds as singletons. Sample: PBMCs. The receptors here all came from a man aged 40-49 years in good health and CMV-seropositive. The CDR3 runs from the conserved cysteine through the conserved F or W. A D gene is named only where the DNA matches it firmly.

V gene	D gene	J gene	CDR3 protein
TRBV7-9	TRBD1	TRBJ1-4	CASSFRGTEKLFF
TRBV27	TRBD1	TRBJ1-1	CASSLSRQGGKAFF
TRBV19	TRBD1	TRBJ1-3	CASSSRDRGSGNTIYF
TRBV5-1	TRBD2	TRBJ2-5	CASSLAGGQGETQYF
TRBV9	.	TRBJ1-5	CASSVGGGNNQPQHF
TRBV7-2	.	TRBJ1-5	CASSSQTGNQPQHF
TRBV5-1	.	TRBJ2-7	CASSSNVQGLAYEQYF
TRBV27	TRBD1	TRBJ1-6	CASRFEGQGGGGHNSPLHF
TRBV7-2	TRBD1	TRBJ2-3	CASSFQGVVADTQYF
TRBV11-2	.	TRBJ2-1	CASSLAGRSYNEQFF
TRBV19	TRBD1	TRBJ2-1	CASSAGTEGNGDNEQFF
TRBV7-9	.	TRBJ1-1	CASSLAPAGNTEAFF
TRBV7-2	.	TRBJ1-2	CASSREGGYGYTF
TRBV4-1	.	TRBJ2-5	CASSQGWPEETQYF
TRBV7-9	.	TRBJ2-3	CASSLLGGNTDTQYF
TRBV28	.	TRBJ2-1	CASIDGGAGRVNEQFF
TRBV10-3	.	TRBJ2-5	CAISEGGAWKETQYF
TRBV10-3	.	TRBJ1-5	CAISIQGSNQPQHF
TRBV6-5	TRBD1	TRBJ2-2	CASRGDRNTGELFF
TRBV27	.	TRBJ1-5	CASSLGAWVNQPQHF
TRBV5-1	TRBD1	TRBJ1-4	CASSLGTGNEKLFF
TRBV6-1	TRBD1	TRBJ1-1	CASPAGTVTEAFF
TRBV4-3	TRBD1	TRBJ2-4	CASSQALDRDSHKNIQYF
TRBV5-1	TRBD1	TRBJ1-6	CASSLRQGVDSPLHF
TRBV4-3	TRBD1	TRBJ1-1	CASSRTGGEVEAFF
TRBV6-1	TRBD1	TRBJ2-7	CASSEEGTESYEQYF
TRBV4-1	.	TRBJ1-5	CASSQDPRGVKGAQHF
TRBV7-9	TRBD1	TRBJ1-2	CASSFSQGAGGYTF
TRBV4-1	.	TRBJ1-5	CASSQVSFNQPQHF
TRBV27	.	TRBJ1-1	CASNPRGSGMRTEAFF
TRBV27	TRBD1	TRBJ2-1	CASSLGQGWSEQFF
TRBV20-1	.	TRBJ2-7	CSARAVYEQYF
TRBV4-3	.	TRBJ1-6	CASSQEWAGQGHHF
TRBV5-1	TRBD1	TRBJ1-2	CASSRSGGGYTF
TRBV7-2	TRBD2	TRBJ2-3	CASSPTWRGGTDTQYF
TRBV10-3	.	TRBJ2-1	CAISESPVGPPNNEQFF
TRBV7-8	TRBD1	TRBJ2-1	CASSWGQYNEQFF
TRBV13	.	TRBJ2-6	CASSFLGPGANVLTF
TRBV6-4	TRBD2	TRBJ2-1	CASSDSGVAGVDEQFF
TRBV29-1	TRBD2	TRBJ2-5	CSVEGGGGPGAQYF